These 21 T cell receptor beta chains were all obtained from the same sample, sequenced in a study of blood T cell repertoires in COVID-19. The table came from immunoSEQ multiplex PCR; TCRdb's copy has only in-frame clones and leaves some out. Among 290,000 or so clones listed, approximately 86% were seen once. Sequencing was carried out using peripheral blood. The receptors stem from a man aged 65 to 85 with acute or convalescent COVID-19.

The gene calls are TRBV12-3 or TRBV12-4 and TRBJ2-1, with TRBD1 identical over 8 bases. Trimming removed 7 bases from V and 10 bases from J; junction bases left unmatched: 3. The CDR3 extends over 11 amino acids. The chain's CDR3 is CASTDRGEQFF. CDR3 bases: TGTGCCAGCACTGACAGGGGCGAGCAGTTCTTC.

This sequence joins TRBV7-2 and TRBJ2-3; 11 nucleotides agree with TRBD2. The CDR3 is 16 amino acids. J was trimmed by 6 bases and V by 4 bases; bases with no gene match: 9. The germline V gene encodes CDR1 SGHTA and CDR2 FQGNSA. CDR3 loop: CASSSLAGGPVDTQYF. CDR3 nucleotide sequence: TGTGCCAGCAGCTCGCTAGCGGGGGGCCCCGTGGATACGCAGTATTTT.

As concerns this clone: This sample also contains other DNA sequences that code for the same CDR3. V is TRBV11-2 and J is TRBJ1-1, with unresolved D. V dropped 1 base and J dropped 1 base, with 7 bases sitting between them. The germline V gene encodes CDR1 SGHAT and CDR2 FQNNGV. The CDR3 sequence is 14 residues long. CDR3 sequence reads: CASSLGAGNTEAFF. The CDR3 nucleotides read TGTGCCAGCAGCTTAGGTGCCGGGAACACTGAAGCTTTCTTT.

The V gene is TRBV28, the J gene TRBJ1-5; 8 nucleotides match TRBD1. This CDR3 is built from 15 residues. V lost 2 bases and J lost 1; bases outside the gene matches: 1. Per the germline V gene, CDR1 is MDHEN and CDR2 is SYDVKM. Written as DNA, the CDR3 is TGTGCCAGCAGTTTAGCAGGGGGCAGCAATCAGCCCCAGCATTTT. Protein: CASSLAGGSNQPQHF.

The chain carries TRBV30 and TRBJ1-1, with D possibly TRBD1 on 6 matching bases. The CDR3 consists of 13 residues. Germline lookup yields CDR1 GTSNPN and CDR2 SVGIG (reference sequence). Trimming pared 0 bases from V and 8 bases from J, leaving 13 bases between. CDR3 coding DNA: TGTGCCTGGAGTGTATCAGGGGCCCCCGAAGCTTTCTTT. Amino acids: CAWSVSGAPEAFF.

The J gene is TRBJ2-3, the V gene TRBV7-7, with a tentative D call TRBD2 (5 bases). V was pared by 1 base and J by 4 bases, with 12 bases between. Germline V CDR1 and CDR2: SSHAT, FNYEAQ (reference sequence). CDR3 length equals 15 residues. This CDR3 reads CASSLGPTRADTQYF. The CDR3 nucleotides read TGTGCCAGCAGCTTAGGTCCCACGAGGGCAGATACGCAGTATTTT.

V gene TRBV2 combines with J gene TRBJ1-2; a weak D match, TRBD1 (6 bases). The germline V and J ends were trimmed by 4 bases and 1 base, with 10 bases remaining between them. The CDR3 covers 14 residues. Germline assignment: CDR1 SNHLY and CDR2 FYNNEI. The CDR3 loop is CASSGTVNNYGYTF. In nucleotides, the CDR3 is TGTGCCAGCAGTGGGACAGTTAATAACTATGGCTACACCTTC.

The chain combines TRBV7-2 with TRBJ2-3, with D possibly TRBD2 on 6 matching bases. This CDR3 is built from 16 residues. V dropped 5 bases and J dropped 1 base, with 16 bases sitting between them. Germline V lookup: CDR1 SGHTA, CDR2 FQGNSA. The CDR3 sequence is CASSLGGRGGTDTQYF. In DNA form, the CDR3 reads TGTGCCAGCAGCCTAGGTGGGCGGGGCGGCACAGATACGCAGTATTTT.

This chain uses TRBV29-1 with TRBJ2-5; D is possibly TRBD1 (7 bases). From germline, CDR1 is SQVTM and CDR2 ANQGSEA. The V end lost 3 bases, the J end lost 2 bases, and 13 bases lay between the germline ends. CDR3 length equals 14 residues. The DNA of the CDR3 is TGCAGCGTTGAGACTAGGACAGGACAAGAGACCCAGTACTTC. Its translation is CSVETRTGQETQYF.

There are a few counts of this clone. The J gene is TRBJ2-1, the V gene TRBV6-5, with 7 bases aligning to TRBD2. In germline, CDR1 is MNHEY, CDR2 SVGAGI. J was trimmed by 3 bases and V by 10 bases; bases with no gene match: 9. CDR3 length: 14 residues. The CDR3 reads CATVWGGNYNEQFF. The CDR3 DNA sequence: TGTGCCACCGTTTGGGGGGGGAACTACAATGAGCAGTTCTTC.

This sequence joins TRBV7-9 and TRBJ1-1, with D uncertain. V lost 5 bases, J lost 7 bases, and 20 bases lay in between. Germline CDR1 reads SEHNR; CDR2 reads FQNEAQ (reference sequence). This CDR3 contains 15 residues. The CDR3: CASSPSSLSYGEAFF. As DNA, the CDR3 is TGTGCCAGCAGCCCTTCATCCCTCAGTTATGGTGAAGCTTTCTTT.

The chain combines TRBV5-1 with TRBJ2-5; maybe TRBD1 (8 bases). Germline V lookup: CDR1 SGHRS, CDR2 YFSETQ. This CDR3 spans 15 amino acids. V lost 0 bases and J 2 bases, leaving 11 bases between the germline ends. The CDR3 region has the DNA TGCGCCAGCAGCTTGGACAGGGGGGGGCAAGAGACCCAGTACTTC. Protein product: CASSLDRGGQETQYF.

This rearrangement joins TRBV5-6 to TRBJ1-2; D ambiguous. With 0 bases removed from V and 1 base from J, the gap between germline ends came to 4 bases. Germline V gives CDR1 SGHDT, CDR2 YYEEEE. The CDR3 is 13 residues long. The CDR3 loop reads CASSLDNNYGYTF. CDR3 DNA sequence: TGTGCCAGCAGCTTGGATAATAACTATGGCTACACCTTC.

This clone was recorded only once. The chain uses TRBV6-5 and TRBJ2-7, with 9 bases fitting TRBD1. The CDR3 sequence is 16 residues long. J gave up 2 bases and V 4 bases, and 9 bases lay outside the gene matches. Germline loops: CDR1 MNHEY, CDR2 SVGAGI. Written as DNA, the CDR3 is TGTGCCAGCAGTTCCCTGGGGACAGGGACAACCTACGAGCAGTACTTC. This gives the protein CASSSLGTGTTYEQYF.

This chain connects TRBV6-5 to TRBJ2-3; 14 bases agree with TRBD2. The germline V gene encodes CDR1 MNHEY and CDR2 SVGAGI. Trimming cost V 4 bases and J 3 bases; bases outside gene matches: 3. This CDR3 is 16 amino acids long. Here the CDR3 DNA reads TGTGCCAGCAGTTGGGGGACTAGCGGGAGTACAGATACGCAGTATTTT. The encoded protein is CASSWGTSGSTDTQYF.

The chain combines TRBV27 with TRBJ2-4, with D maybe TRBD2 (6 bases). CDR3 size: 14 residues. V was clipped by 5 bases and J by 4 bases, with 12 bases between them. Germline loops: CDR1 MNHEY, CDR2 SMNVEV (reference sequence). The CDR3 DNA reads TGTGCCAGCAGTCCCCTAGGAGGGAAAAACATTCAGTACTTC. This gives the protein CASSPLGGKNIQYF.

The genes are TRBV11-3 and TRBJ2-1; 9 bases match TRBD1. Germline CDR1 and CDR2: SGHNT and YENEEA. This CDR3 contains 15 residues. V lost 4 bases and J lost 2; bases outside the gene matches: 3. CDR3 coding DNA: TGTGCCAGCAGCTCGGGACAGGGACCCTACAATGAGCAGTTCTTC. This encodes CASSSGQGPYNEQFF.

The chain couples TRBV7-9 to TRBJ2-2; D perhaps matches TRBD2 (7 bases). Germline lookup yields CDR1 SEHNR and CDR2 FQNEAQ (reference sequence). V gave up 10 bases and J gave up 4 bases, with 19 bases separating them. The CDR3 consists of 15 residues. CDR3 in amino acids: CAMGRGALVTGELFF. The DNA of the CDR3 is TGTGCCATGGGCCGGGGGGCGCTGGTCACCGGGGAGCTGTTTTTT.

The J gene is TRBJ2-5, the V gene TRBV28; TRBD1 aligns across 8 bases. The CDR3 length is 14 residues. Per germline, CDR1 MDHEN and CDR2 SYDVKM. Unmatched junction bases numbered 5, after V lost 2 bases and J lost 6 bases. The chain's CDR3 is CASSLNDRGKTQYF. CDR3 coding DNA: TGTGCCAGCAGTTTAAACGACAGGGGAAAGACCCAGTACTTC.

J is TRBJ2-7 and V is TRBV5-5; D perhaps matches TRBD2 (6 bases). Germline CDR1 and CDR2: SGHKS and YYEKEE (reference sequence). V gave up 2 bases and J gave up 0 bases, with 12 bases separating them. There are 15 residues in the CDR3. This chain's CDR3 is CASSFSGVGSYEQYF. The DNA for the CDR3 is TGTGCCAGCAGCTTCTCGGGGGTTGGCTCCTACGAGCAGTACTTC.

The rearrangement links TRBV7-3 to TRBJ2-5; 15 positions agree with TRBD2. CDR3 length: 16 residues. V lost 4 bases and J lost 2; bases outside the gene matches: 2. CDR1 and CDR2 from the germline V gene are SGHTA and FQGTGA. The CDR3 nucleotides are TGTGCCAGCAGCTCGGGACTAGCGGGGGGTCAAGAGACCCAGTACTTC. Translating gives CASSSGLAGGQETQYF.